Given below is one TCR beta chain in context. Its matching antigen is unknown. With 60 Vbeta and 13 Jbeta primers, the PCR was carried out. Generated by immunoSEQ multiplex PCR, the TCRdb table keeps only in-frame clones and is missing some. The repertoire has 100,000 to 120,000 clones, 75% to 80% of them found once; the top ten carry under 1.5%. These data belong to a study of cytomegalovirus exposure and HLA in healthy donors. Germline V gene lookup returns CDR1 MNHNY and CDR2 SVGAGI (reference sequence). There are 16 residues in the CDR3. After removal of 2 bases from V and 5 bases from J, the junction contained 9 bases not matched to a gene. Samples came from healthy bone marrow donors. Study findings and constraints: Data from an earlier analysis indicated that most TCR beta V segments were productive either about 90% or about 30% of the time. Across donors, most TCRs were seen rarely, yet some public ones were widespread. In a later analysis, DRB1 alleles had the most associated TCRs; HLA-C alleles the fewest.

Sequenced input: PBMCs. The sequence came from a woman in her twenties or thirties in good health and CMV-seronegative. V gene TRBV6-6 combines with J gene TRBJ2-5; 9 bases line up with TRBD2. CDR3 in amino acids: CASSYLAGGDEETQYF. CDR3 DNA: TGTGCCAGCAGTTACCTTGCGGGGGGGGATGAGGAGACCCAGTACTTC.